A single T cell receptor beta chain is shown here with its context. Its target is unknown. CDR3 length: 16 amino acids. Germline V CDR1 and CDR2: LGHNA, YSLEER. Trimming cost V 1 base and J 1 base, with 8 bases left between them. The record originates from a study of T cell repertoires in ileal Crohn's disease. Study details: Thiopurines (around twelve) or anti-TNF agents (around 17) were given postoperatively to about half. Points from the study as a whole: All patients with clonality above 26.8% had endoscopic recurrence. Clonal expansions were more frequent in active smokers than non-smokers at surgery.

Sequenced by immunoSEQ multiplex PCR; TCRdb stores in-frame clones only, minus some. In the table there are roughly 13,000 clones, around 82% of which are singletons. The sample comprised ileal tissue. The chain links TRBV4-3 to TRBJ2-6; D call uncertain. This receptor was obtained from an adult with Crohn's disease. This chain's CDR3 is CASSQVTGSGANVLTF. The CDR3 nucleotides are TGCGCCAGCAGCCAAGTGACCGGGTCTGGGGCCAACGTCCTGACTTTC.